The rows below give T cell receptor beta chains drawn from one sample of a study of PD-1 blockade in classical Hodgkin lymphoma. Only in-frame clones appear in the TCRdb table, and some are missing; sequencing was by immunoSEQ multiplex PCR. The sample records roughly 20,000 clones, roughly 80% being singletons. The sequences come from peripheral blood mononuclear cells (PBMCs), collected at baseline. The receptors were gathered from a human donor with classical Hodgkin lymphoma. Both conserved end residues are trimmed from each CDR3. Each record gives: CDR3 length, V gene, J gene, CDR3 protein.

len: 13; v_gene: TRBV4-3; j_gene: TRBJ1-6; CDR3aa: ASSQEGSYNSPLH
len: 12; v_gene: TRBV6-5; j_gene: TRBJ2-7; CDR3aa: ASSYPGGSYEQY
len: 13; v_gene: TRBV19; j_gene: TRBJ2-3; CDR3aa: ASPGSPLLTDTQY
len: 12; v_gene: TRBV13; j_gene: TRBJ2-7; CDR3aa: ASSLVRGAHEQY
len: 14; v_gene: TRBV7-9; j_gene: TRBJ2-1; CDR3aa: ASSSPSGTGSDEQF
len: 14; v_gene: TRBV4-3; j_gene: TRBJ2-2; CDR3aa: ASSQQGAGDTGELF
len: 14; v_gene: TRBV4-3; j_gene: TRBJ2-7; CDR3aa: ASSQDREGRSYEQY
len: 12; v_gene: TRBV9; j_gene: TRBJ1-2; CDR3aa: ASSDYRGNYGYT
len: 13; v_gene: TRBV2; j_gene: TRBJ2-3; CDR3aa: ASTAGPQSTDTQY
len: 12; v_gene: TRBV27; j_gene: TRBJ1-6; CDR3aa: ASSIRTSYSPLH